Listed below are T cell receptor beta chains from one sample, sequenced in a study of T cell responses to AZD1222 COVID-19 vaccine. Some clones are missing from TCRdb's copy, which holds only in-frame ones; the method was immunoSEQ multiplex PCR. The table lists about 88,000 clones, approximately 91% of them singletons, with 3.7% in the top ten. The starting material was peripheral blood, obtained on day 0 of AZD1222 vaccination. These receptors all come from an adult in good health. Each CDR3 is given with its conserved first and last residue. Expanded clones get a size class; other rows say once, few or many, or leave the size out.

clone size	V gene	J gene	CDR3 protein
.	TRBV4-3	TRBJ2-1	CASSQEVPSSYNEQFF
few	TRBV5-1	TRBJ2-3	CASSPGGPLTDTQYF
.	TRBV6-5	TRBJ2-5	CASSYSGNQETQYF
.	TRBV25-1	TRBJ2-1	CASSRQGSNEQFF
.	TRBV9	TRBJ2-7	CASSAEGTGSYEQYF
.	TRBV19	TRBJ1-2	CASSSTTGIYGYTF
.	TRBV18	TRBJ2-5	CASSQNKETQYF
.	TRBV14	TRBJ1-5	CASSQVWGQPQHF
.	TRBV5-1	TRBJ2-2	CASSPGGGHTGELFF
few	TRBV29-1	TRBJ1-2	CSVETGSNYGYTF
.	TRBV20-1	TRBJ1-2	CSASTGVGYGYTF
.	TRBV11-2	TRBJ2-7	CASSSPRASGGFLEQYF
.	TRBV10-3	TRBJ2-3	CATGGGGTDTQYF
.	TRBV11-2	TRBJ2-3	CASSLRSSGGSLGTDTQYF
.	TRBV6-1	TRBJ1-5	CASSEDVGSNQPQHF
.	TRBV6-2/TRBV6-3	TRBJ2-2	CASSLADTGELFF
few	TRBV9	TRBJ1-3	CASSVEGFSGNTIYF
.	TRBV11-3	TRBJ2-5	CASSPGAHRETQYF
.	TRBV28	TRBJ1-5	CASSSKTGPRQPQHF
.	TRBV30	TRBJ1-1	CAWRPEAFF
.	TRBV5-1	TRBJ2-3	CASSLLGQGQTDTQYF
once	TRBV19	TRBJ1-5	CASSMAGTGGVQPQHF
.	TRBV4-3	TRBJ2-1	CASSQVVGASNEQFF
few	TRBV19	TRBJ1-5	CASSTTGGNQPQHF
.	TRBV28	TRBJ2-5	CASTLGGTAETQYF
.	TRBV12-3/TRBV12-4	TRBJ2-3	CASSFTDTQYF
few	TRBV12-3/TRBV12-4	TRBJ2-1	CASSSGGVDEQFF
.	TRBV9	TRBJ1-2	CASSPRTKNYGYTF
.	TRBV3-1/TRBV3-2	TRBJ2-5	CASSPRSSIQGETQYF
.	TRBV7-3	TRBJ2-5	CASSLRGGKTQYF
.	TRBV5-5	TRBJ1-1	CASRRNTEAFF
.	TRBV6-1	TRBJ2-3	CASSEVANGLSDTQYF
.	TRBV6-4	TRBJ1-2	CASSETGRYTF
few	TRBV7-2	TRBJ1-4	CASSLRTGGDEKLFF
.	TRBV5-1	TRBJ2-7	CASSFIAGGPGEQYF
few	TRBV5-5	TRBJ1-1	CASSYRENTEAFF